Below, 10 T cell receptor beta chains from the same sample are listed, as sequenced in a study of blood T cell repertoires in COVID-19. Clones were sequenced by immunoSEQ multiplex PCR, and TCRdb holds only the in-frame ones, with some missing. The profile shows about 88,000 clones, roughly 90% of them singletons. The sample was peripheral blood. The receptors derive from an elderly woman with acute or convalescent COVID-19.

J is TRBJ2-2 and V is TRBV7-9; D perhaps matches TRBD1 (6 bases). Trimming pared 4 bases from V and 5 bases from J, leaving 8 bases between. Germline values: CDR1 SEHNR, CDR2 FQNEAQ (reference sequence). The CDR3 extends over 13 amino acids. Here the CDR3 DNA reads TGTGCCAGCAGCTACAGGGAGACCGGGGAGCTGTTTTTT. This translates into CASSYRETGELFF.

CDR3 DNA: TGTGCCAGCAGTAACGGGACACCGCGGCAGTACTTC. It yields the protein CASSNGTPRQYF. The genes are TRBV6-5 and TRBJ2-7; D is perhaps TRBD1 (6 bases). Germline V gene lookup returns CDR1 MNHEY and CDR2 SVGAGI. The CDR3 sequence is 12 residues long. V lost 5 bases, J lost 9 bases, and 14 bases lay in between.

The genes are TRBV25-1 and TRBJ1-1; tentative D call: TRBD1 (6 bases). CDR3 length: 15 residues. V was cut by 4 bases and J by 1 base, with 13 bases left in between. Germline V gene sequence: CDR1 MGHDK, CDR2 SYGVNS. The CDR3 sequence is CASSGGQAWNTEAFF. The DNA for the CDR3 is TGTGCCAGCAGTGGGGGACAAGCCTGGAACACTGAAGCTTTCTTT.

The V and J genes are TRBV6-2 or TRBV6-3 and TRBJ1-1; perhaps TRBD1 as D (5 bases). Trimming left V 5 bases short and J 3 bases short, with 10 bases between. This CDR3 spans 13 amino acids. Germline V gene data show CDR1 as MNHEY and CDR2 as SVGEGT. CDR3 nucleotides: TGTGCCAGCAGTGCTGACAGCTACACTGAAGCTTTCTTT. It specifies CASSADSYTEAFF.

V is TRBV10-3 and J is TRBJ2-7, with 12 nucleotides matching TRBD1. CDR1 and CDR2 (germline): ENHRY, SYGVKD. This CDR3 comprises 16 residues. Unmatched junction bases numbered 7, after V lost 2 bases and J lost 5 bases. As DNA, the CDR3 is TGTGCCATCAGTGAGGGGTGGGGGACAGGGGGCAACGAGCAGTACTTC. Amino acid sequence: CAISEGWGTGGNEQYF.

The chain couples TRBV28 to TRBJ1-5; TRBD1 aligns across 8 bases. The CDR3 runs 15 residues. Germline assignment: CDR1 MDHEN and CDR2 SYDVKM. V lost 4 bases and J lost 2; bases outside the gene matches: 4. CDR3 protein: CASSYQGAGNQPQHF. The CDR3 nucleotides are TGTGCCAGCAGTTATCAGGGGGCTGGCAATCAGCCCCAGCATTTT.

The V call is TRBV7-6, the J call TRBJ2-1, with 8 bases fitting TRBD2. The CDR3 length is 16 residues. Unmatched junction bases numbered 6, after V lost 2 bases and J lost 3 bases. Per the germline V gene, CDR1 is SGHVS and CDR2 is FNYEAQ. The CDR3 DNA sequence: TGTGCCAGCAGCTTATTCCGGCGGGGGGTCTACAATGAGCAGTTCTTC. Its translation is CASSLFRRGVYNEQFF. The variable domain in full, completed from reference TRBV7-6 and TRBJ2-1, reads GAGVSQSPRYKVTKRGQDVALRCDPISGHVSLYWYRQALGQGPEFLTYFNYEAQQDKSGLPNDRFSAERPEGSISTLTIQRTEQRDSAMYRCASSLFRRGVYNEQFFGPGTRLTVL.

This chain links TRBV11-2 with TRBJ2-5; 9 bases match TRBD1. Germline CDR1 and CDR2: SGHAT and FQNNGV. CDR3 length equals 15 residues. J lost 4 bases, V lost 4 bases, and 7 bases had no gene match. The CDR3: CASSYGQGTRETQYF. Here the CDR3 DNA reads TGTGCCAGCAGCTACGGACAGGGGACCCGAGAGACCCAGTACTTC.

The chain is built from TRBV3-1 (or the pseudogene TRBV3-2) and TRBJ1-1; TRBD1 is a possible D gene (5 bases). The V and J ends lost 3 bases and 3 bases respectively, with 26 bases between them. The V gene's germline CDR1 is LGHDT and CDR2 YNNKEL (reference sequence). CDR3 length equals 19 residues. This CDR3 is CASSHPLLAGYSGDTEAFF. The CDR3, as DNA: TGTGCCAGCAGCCACCCCCTTCTGGCAGGGTATTCTGGGGACACTGAAGCTTTCTTT.

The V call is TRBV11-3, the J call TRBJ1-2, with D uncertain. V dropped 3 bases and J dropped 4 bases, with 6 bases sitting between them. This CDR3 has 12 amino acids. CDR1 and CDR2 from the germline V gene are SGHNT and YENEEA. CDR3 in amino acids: CASSFPCYGYTF. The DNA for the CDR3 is TGTGCCAGCAGCTTTCCATGCTATGGCTACACCTTC.